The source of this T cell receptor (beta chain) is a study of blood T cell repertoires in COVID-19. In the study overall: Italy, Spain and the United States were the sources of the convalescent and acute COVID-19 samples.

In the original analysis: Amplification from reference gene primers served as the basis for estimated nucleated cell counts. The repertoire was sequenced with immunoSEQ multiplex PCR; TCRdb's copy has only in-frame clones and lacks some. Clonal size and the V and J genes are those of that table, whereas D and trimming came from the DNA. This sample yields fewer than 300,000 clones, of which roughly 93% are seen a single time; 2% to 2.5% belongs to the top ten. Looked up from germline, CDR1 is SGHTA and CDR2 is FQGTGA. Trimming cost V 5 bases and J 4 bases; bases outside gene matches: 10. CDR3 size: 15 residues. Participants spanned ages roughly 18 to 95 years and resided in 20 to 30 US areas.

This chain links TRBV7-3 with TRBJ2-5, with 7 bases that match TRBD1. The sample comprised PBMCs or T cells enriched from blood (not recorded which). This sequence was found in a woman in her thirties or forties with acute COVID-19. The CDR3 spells CASSRNRGIGETQYF. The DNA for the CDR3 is TGTGCCAGCAGCCGTAACAGGGGTATAGGAGAGACCCAGTACTTC.